The 9 T cell receptor beta chains reported below all come from one sample, sequenced in a study of T cells after yellow fever vaccination. One entry per CDR3 protein, called by TCRdb with MiXCR from the 5' RACE reads. Altogether roughly 320,000 distinct CDR3 sequences are present, roughly 10% being singletons, with the ten largest covering 3% to 3.5%. The source material was CD4+ T cells sorted from PBMCs, sampled 45 days after the yellow fever booster vaccination. Receptor source: a man aged 18 to 30 who received the YFV17D yellow fever vaccine.

This clonotype has a handful of counts. CDR3 loop: CATLLSGANVLTF. Written as DNA, the CDR3 is TGTGCCACCTTGCTCTCTGGGGCCAACGTCCTGACTTTC. The chain recombines TRBV15 with TRBJ2-6; D not certain. V was pared by 8 bases and J by 0 bases, with 5 bases between. The CDR3 has 13 residues. Germline assignment: CDR1 LNHNV and CDR2 YYDKDF (reference sequence).

This clonotype was picked up a small number of times. The chain carries TRBV28 and TRBJ1-2, with no clear D. The CDR3 contains 11 residues. The germline V gene encodes CDR1 MDHEN and CDR2 SYDVKM. V lost 4 bases and J 8 bases, leaving 8 bases between the germline ends. The CDR3 spells CASSSPPGYTF. In DNA form, the CDR3 reads TGTGCCAGCAGTTCCCCCCCAGGCTACACCTTC.

DNA for the CDR3: TGTGCCAGCAGCCCAGGGGACAGGGGAAACCAAGAGACCCAGTACTTC. It specifies CASSPGDRGNQETQYF. The chain employs TRBV3-1 and TRBJ2-5; TRBD1 agrees at 10 bases. This CDR3 region has 16 residues. The V gene's germline CDR1 is LGHDT and CDR2 YNNKEL (reference sequence). V was pared by 4 bases and J by 0 bases, with 5 bases of the junction left unmatched.

This clonotype was counted only a few times. This rearrangement joins TRBV7-7 to TRBJ2-7; D unclear. The CDR3 loop spans 14 amino acids. In germline, CDR1 is SSHAT, CDR2 FNYEAQ (reference sequence). CDR3 sequence reads: CASSFSRHSYEQYV. In DNA, the CDR3 is TGTGCTAGCAGCTTCTCAAGGCACTCCTACGAGCAGTACGTC.

This clonotype was observed a few times. The V call is TRBV4-3, the J call TRBJ2-5; tentative D call: TRBD2 (6 bases). This CDR3 contains 15 residues. The germline V gene has CDR1 LGHNA and CDR2 YSLEER. Deletions cut 2 bases from V and 5 bases from J, with 15 bases between. CDR3 sequence: CASSQLDYPGETQYF. For the CDR3, the DNA is TGCGCCAGCAGCCAATTGGACTACCCAGGGGAGACCCAGTACTTC.

This clonotype occurred a few times. The chain recombines TRBV11-2 with TRBJ2-5; perhaps D is TRBD1 or TRBD2 (5 bases each). The CDR3 has 14 residues. V shed 4 bases and J shed 7 bases, with 16 bases lying between them. CDR1 SGHAT and CDR2 FQNNGV come from the germline V gene. CDR3 protein: CASSSLEGRGTQYF. The DNA for the CDR3 is TGTGCCAGCAGCTCATTAGAGGGGAGAGGGACCCAGTACTTC. The entire variable domain, with the rest obtained from reference TRBV11-2 and TRBJ2-5, is as follows: EAGVAQSPRYKIIEKRQSVAFWCNPISGHATLYWYQQILGQGPKLLIQFQNNGVVDDSQLPKDRFSAERLKGVDSTLKIQPAKLEDSAVYLCASSSLEGRGTQYFGPGTRLLVL.

CDR3 DNA: TGTGCCAGCAGTTTAGAAGGGGTACGCACAGATACGCAGTATTTT. This encodes CASSLEGVRTDTQYF. This chain connects TRBV28 to TRBJ2-3; tentative D call: TRBD1 (5 bases). The CDR3 runs 15 residues. Deletions cut 2 bases from V and 1 base from J, with 10 bases between. The germline gives CDR1 MDHEN, CDR2 SYDVKM.

The table lists this clonotype with many counts. The chain employs TRBV3-1 and TRBJ2-7, with TRBD1 matching over 8 bases. The CDR3 is 14 residues long. With V trimmed by 1 base and J by 6 bases, 5 bases remained unmatched. Germline V gives CDR1 LGHDT, CDR2 YNNKEL (reference sequence). The CDR3 nucleotides are TGTGCCAGCAGCCAAGGGACAGGGACCCTCGAGCAGTACGTC. Its protein product is CASSQGTGTLEQYV.

This clonotype was seen a few times. The chain has TRBV10-3 and TRBJ2-3; D unclear. V was cut by 2 bases and J by 1 base, with 7 bases left in between. Germline V CDR1 and CDR2: ENHRY, SYGVKD. The CDR3 covers 14 residues. CDR3 DNA sequence: TGTGCCATCAGTGAGGGGCAGGGCACAGATACGCAGTATTTT. Encoded protein: CAISEGQGTDTQYF.